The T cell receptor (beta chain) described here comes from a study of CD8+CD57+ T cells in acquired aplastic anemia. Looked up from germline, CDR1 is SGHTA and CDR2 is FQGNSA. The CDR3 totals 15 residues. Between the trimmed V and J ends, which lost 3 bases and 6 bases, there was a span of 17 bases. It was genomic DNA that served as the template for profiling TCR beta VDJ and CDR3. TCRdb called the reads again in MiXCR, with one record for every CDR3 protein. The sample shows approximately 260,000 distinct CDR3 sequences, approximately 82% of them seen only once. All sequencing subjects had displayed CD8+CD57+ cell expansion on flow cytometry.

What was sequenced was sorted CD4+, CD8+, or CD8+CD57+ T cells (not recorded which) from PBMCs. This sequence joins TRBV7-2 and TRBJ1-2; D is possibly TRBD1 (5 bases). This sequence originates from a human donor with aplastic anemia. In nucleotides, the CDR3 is TGTGCCAGCAGCTTTCGTCCAGGGTCAAACGATGGCTACACCTTC. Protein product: CASSFRPGSNDGYTF.